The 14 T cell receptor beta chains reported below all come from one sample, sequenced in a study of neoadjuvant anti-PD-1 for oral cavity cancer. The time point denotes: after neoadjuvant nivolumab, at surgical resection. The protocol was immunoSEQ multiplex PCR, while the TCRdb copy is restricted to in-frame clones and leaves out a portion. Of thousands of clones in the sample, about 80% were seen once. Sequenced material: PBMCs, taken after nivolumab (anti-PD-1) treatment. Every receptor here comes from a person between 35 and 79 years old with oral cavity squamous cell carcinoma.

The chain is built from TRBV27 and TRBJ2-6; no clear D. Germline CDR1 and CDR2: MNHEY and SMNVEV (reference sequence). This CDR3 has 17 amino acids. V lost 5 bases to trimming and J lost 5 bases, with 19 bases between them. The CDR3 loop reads CASSGSTLQSRANVLTF. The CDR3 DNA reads TGTGCCAGCAGTGGATCAACGCTACAAAGTCGGGCCAACGTCCTGACTTTC.

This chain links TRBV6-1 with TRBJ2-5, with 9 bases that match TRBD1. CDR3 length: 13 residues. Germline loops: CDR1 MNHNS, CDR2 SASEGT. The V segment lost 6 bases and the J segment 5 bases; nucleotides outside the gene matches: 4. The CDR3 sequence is CASRGQGRETQYF. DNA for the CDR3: TGTGCCAGCAGGGGACAGGGTAGGGAGACCCAGTACTTC.

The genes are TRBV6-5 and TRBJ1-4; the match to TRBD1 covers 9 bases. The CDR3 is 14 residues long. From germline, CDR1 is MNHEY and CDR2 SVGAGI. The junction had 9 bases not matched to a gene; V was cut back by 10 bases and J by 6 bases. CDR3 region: CATSKGQGYEKLFF. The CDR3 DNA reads TGTGCCACCTCAAAGGGACAGGGCTATGAAAAACTGTTTTTT.

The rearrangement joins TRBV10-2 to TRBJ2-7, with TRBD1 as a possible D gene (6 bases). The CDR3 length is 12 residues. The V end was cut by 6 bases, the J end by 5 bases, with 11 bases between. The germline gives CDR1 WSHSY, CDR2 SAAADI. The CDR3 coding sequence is TGCGCCAGCAGCCCACAGGGAAACGAGCAGTACTTC. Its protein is CASSPQGNEQYF.

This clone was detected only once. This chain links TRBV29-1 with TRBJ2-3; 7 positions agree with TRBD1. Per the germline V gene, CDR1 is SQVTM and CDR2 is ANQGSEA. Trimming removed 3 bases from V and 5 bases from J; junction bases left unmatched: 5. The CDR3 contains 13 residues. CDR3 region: CSVEQGGRDTQYF. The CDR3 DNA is TGCAGCGTTGAGCAAGGGGGCAGAGATACGCAGTATTTT.

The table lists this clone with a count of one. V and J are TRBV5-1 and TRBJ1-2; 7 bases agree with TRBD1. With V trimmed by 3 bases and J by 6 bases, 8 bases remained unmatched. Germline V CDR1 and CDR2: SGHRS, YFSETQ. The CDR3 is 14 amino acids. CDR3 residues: CASSSSGQEDGYTF. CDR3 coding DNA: TGCGCCAGCAGCTCCTCTGGACAGGAGGATGGCTACACCTTC.

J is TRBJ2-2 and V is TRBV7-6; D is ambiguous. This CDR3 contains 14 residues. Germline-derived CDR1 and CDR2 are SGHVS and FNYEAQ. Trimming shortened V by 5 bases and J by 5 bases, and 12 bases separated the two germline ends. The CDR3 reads CASSPNAVTGELFF. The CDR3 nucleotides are TGTGCCAGCAGCCCGAACGCGGTAACCGGGGAGCTGTTTTTT.

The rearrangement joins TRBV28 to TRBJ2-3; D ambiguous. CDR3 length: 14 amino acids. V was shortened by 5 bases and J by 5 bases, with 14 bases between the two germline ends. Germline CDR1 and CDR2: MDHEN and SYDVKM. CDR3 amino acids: CASSPPGRVDTQYF. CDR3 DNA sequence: TGTGCCAGCAGTCCTCCGGGTCGGGTAGATACGCAGTATTTT. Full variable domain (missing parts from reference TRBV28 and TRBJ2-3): DVKVTQSSRYLVKRTGEKVFLECVQDMDHENMFWYRQDPGLGLRLIYFSYDVKMKEKGDIPEGYSVSREKKERFSLILESASTNQTSMYLCASSPPGRVDTQYFGPGTRLTVL.

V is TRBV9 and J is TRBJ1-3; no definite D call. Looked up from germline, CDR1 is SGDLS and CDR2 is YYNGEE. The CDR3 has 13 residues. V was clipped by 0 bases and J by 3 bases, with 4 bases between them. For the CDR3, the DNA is TGTGCCAGCAGCGTAGGGGATGGAAACACCATATATTTT. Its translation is CASSVGDGNTIYF.

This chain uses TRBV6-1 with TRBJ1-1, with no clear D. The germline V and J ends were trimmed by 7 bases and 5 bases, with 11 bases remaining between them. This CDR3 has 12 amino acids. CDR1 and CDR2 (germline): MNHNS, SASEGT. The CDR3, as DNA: TGTGCCAGCACTAGCGGGTGGACTGAAGCTTTCTTT. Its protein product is CASTSGWTEAFF.

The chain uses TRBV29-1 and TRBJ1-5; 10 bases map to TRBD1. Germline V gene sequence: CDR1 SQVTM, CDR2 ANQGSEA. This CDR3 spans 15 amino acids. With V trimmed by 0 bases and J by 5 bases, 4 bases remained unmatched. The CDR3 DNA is TGCAGCGTTGAAGAGGGCGGGACAGGGGATCAGCCCCAGCATTTT. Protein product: CSVEEGGTGDQPQHF.

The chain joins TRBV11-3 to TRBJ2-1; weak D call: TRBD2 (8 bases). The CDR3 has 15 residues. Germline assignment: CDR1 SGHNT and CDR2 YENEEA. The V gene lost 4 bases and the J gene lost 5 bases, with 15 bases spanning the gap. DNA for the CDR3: TGTGCCAGCAGCTCGGGAGGGGACAGAGACAATGAGCAGTTCTTC. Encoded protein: CASSSGGDRDNEQFF.

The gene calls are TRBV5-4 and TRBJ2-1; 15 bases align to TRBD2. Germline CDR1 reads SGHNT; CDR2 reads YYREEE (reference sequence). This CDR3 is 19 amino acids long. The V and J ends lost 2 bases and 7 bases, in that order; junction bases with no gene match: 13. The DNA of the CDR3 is TGTGCCAGCAGCTTTGGGGGACTAGCGGGAGGCTCCCCCCTGAATGAGCAGTTCTTC. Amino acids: CASSFGGLAGGSPLNEQFF.

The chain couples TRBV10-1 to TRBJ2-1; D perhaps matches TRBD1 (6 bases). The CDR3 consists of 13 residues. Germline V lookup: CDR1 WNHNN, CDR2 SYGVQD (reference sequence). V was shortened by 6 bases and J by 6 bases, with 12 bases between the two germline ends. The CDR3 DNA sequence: TGCGCCAGCAGCGGGACACCCTTCAATGAGCAGTTCTTC. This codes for CASSGTPFNEQFF.